This entry lists 12 T cell receptor beta chains sequenced from one sample in a study of CD8+ T cells in alopecia areata. cDNA reverse transcribed from extracted RNA served as the sequencing template. Repertoires were generated with immunoSEQ multiplex PCR, while TCRdb's copy carries only in-frame clones and drops some. This sample has about 200,000 clones, with more than 50% found just once. Sequenced material: CD8+ T cells sorted from blood. The receptors here all came from a human donor in good health.

This sequence joins TRBV29-1 and TRBJ1-2; D gene uncertain. The germline gives CDR1 SQVTM, CDR2 ANQGSEA. The CDR3 totals 13 residues. V lost 4 bases to trimming and J lost 0 bases, with 9 bases between them. This CDR3 reads CSVVAGANYGYTF. CDR3 nucleotide sequence: TGCAGCGTTGTGGCAGGAGCTAACTATGGCTACACCTTC. Together with reference TRBV29-1 and TRBJ1-2, the CDR3 gives the full variable domain: SAVISQKPSRDICQRGTSLTIQCQVDSQVTMMFWYRQQPGQSLTLIATANQGSEATYESGFVIDKFPISRPNLTFSTLTVSNMSPEDSSIYLCSVVAGANYGYTFGSGTRLTVV.

This clone has only a few counts. The chain links TRBV7-9 to TRBJ1-4; D possibly corresponds to TRBD1 (5 bases). Germline CDR1 reads SEHNR; CDR2 reads FQNEAQ (reference sequence). This CDR3 has 16 amino acids. Trimming took off 5 bases at V and 7 bases at J, with 20 bases between the two ends. This CDR3 is CASSDTSGMFSEKLFF. The CDR3 DNA sequence: TGTGCCAGCAGCGATACCTCAGGGATGTTTAGTGAAAAACTGTTTTTT.

V gene TRBV29-1 combines with J gene TRBJ2-7; D is possibly TRBD1 (5 bases). CDR1 is SQVTM and CDR2 is ANQGSEA in the germline V gene. This CDR3 comprises 14 residues. V gave up 4 bases and J gave up 0 bases, with 13 bases separating them. In DNA form, the CDR3 reads TGCAGCGTTGTGACAGTCAGGAGCTCCTACGAGCAGTACTTC. Protein sequence: CSVVTVRSSYEQYF.

There are a few counts of this clone. The chain combines TRBV29-1 with TRBJ2-5; D gene unclear. This CDR3 has 14 residues. Trimming pared 1 base from V and 1 base from J, leaving 10 bases between. Germline-derived CDR1 and CDR2 are SQVTM and ANQGSEA. The chain's CDR3 is CSVEVLGIQETQYF. Written as DNA, the CDR3 is TGCAGCGTTGAAGTGTTAGGGATCCAAGAGACCCAGTACTTC.

J is TRBJ2-3 and V is TRBV29-1, with a tentative D call TRBD2 (5 bases). Germline-derived CDR1 and CDR2 are SQVTM and ANQGSEA. The V end lost 3 bases, the J end lost 4 bases, and 8 bases lay between the germline ends. The CDR3 consists of 12 residues. The CDR3 sequence is CSVDTGSDTQYF. CDR3 coding DNA: TGCAGCGTTGATACGGGGTCAGATACGCAGTATTTT.

This clone has only a few counts. The chain is built from TRBV2 and TRBJ2-5; D gene unclear. The germline V and J ends were trimmed by 4 bases and 2 bases, with 8 bases remaining between them. The V gene's germline CDR1 is SNHLY and CDR2 FYNNEI. The CDR3 has 13 residues. CDR3 sequence (DNA): TGTGCCAGCAGTGGCAGATGGCAAGAGACCCAGTACTTC. This codes for CASSGRWQETQYF.

This clone is a singleton in its sample. This chain connects TRBV5-6 to TRBJ1-1; D call uncertain. This CDR3 spans 14 amino acids. CDR1 and CDR2 (germline): SGHDT, YYEEEE. Trimming took 0 bases from V and 4 from J, leaving 10 bases between them. The CDR3 DNA reads TGTGCCAGCAGCTTGGTCGGGTGGAGCACTGAAGCTTTCTTT. This codes for CASSLVGWSTEAFF.

Turning to this clone: One junction end does not reproduce the germline sequence, and a read error may be involved. The chain employs TRBV18 and TRBJ2-7; D gene uncertain. Germline V gene lookup returns CDR1 KGHSH and CDR2 LQKENI. The CDR3 is 23 residues long. For the CDR3, the DNA is TGTGCCAGCTCCCCACAAGGTCGACTGCCCGATGAAAGGACGGCAGCTTTCTCCTACGAGCAGTACTTC. Its protein is CASSPQGRLPDERTAAFSYEQYF.

The genes are TRBV27 and TRBJ2-2; D call uncertain. Germline-derived CDR1 and CDR2 are MNHEY and SMNVEV (reference sequence). Trimming stripped 5 bases from V and 4 bases from J, with 8 bases between. The length of the CDR3 is 13 residues. CDR3 DNA: TGTGCCAGCAGTATAGTGGTCACCGGGGAGCTGTTTTTT. This codes for CASSIVVTGELFF.

The chain joins TRBV9 to TRBJ2-7; D gene uncertain. The CDR3 covers 14 residues. Trimming cost V 4 bases and J 1 base, with 12 bases left between them. Per the germline V gene, CDR1 is SGDLS and CDR2 is YYNGEE. The CDR3 DNA reads TGTGCCAGCAGCCCAGCTACCTGGTCCTACGAGCAGTACTTC. It specifies CASSPATWSYEQYF. Full variable domain (outside the CDR3, taken from reference TRBV9 and TRBJ2-7): DSGVTQTPKHLITATGQRVTLRCSPRSGDLSVYWYQQSLDQGLQFLIQYYNGEERAKGNILERFSAQQFPDLHSELNLSSLELGDSALYFCASSPATWSYEQYFGPGTRLTVT.

This chain links TRBV5-6 with TRBJ2-3, with unresolved D. The V end lost 9 bases, the J end lost 2 bases, and 10 bases lay between the germline ends. Germline lookup yields CDR1 SGHDT and CDR2 YYEEEE. The CDR3 is made up of 12 amino acids. CDR3 in DNA: TGTGCCACCTCGGGCTACACAGATACGCAGTATTTT. As protein: CATSGYTDTQYF.

In this sample, this clone turned up a few times. V usage is TRBV29-1 and J usage is TRBJ2-5; TRBD2 agrees at 9 bases. This CDR3 spans 14 amino acids. The ends lost 2 bases at V and 0 bases at J; junction bases unmatched: 1. The germline V gene encodes CDR1 SQVTM and CDR2 ANQGSEA. The CDR3 is CSVELAGHQETQYF. DNA for the CDR3: TGCAGCGTTGAACTAGCGGGGCACCAAGAGACCCAGTACTTC. Using reference TRBV29-1 and TRBJ2-5 for the parts outside the CDR3, the full variable domain is SAVISQKPSRDICQRGTSLTIQCQVDSQVTMMFWYRQQPGQSLTLIATANQGSEATYESGFVIDKFPISRPNLTFSTLTVSNMSPEDSSIYLCSVELAGHQETQYFGPGTRLLVL.